Below are 18 T cell receptor beta chains sequenced from a single sample in a study of post-analysis software for immune sequencing data. These receptors have no known antigen. Incorporated into the TCR beta cDNA libraries were unique molecular identifiers, which served to reduce PCR and sequencing biases. TCRdb re-derived calls from the PCR reads in MiXCR, one entry per CDR3 protein. The sample gives some 890,000 distinct CDR3 sequences, roughly half of which show up once; approximately 4.5% is in the top ten. Study-wide findings and caveats: About 5 TRBV segments were significantly more frequent in patients than in controls. TRBV5-6, TRBV5-1 and TRBV20-1 were among these segments.

The sequenced material came from blood. The source is a girl aged 5 to 17 with multiple sclerosis.

The chain couples TRBV6-4 to TRBJ2-1; TRBD2 matches at 7 bases. The CDR3 runs to 16 residues. Germline CDR1 reads MRHNA; CDR2 reads SNTAGT. The J segment lost 5 bases and the V segment lost 2 bases, leaving 9 bases of the junction unmatched. The CDR3 nucleotides read TGTGCCAGCAGTGACGGTGCGGGAGATGAGAACAATGAGCAGTTCTTC. Amino acid sequence: CASSDGAGDENNEQFF.

This clonotype appeared a few times. V is TRBV29-1 and J is TRBJ1-1; D gene uncertain. This CDR3 comprises 16 residues. Looked up from germline, CDR1 is SQVTM and CDR2 is ANQGSEA. The germline V and J ends were trimmed by 1 base and 4 bases, with 19 bases remaining between them. Here the CDR3 reads CSVEGLMGGWSTEAFF. CDR3 coding DNA: TGCAGCGTTGAAGGATTGATGGGAGGATGGAGCACTGAAGCTTTCTTT.

This rearrangement joins TRBV20-1 to TRBJ2-2, with a tentative D call TRBD1 (6 bases). The V and J ends lost 1 base and 0 bases respectively, with 6 bases between them. CDR3 length: 14 amino acids. Germline lookup yields CDR1 DFQATT and CDR2 SNEGSKA (reference sequence). The DNA of the CDR3 is TGCAGTGCTAGAGGGGACACGAACACCGGGGAGCTGTTTTTT. It is translated as CSARGDTNTGELFF.

This clonotype has just a few counts. The chain couples TRBV5-1 to TRBJ1-2; 8 positions match TRBD1. V was clipped by 0 bases and J by 3 bases; unmatched bases: 4. CDR3 size: 15 residues. In germline, CDR1 is SGHRS, CDR2 YFSETQ. CDR3 loop: CASSLGGQGDYGYTF. The CDR3 DNA sequence: TGCGCCAGCAGCTTGGGTGGACAGGGCGACTATGGCTACACCTTC.

The J gene is TRBJ1-1, the V gene TRBV3-1; no reliable D call. The CDR3 consists of 13 residues. The germline V gene has CDR1 LGHDT and CDR2 YNNKEL (reference sequence). V was shortened by 0 bases and J by 1 base, with 3 bases between the two germline ends. CDR3 region: CASSQDGNTEAFF. CDR3 in DNA: TGTGCCAGCAGCCAAGATGGGAACACTGAAGCTTTCTTT.

The chain couples TRBV10-3 to TRBJ2-7, with TRBD1 matching 11 bases. After removal of 1 base from V and 3 bases from J, the junction contained 2 bases not matched to a gene. The CDR3 has 15 residues. Per the germline V gene, CDR1 is ENHRY and CDR2 is SYGVKD. Here the CDR3 DNA reads TGTGCCATCAGTGAGTTGGGACAGGGGGTCTACGAGCAGTACTTC. It codes for CAISELGQGVYEQYF.

This rearrangement joins TRBV9 to TRBJ2-6; D unresolved. The length of the CDR3 is 15 residues. The V and J ends lost 0 bases and 4 bases respectively, with 8 bases between them. Germline CDR1 SGDLS, CDR2 YYNGEE. CDR3 protein: CASSVATLGANVLTF. In DNA form, the CDR3 reads TGTGCCAGCAGCGTAGCTACCTTGGGGGCCAACGTCCTGACTTTC.

The rearrangement joins TRBV29-1 to TRBJ2-5; D possibly uses TRBD1 or TRBD2 (6 bases each). Per germline, CDR1 SQVTM and CDR2 ANQGSEA. The CDR3 is 13 residues long. Trimming removed 5 bases at V and 4 bases at J, with 14 bases between. CDR3 region: CSVQTGGAETQYF. CDR3 bases: TGCAGCGTTCAAACCGGGGGCGCAGAGACCCAGTACTTC.

V and J are TRBV5-1 and TRBJ2-3, with a tentative D call TRBD1 (5 bases). V was cut by 2 bases and J by 4 bases, with 14 bases left in between. The length of the CDR3 is 15 residues. In germline, CDR1 is SGHRS, CDR2 YFSETQ. This chain's CDR3 is CASSFLGHDADTQYF. The CDR3 DNA reads TGCGCCAGCAGCTTTCTCGGACACGATGCAGATACGCAGTATTTT. Drawing the rest from reference TRBV5-1 and TRBJ2-3, the complete variable domain is KAGVTQTPRYLIKTRGQQVTLSCSPISGHRSVSWYQQTPGQGLQFLFEYFSETQRNKGNFPGRFSGRQFSNSRSEMNVSTLELGDSALYLCASSFLGHDADTQYFGPGTRLTVL.

V and J are TRBV12-3 or TRBV12-4 and TRBJ1-5; 8 bases fit TRBD1. J was trimmed by 2 bases and V by 6 bases; bases with no gene match: 3. The CDR3 runs 14 residues. CDR3 bases: TGTGCCAGCAGCCAGGACAGGGGCAATCAGCCCCAGCATTTT. It yields the protein CASSQDRGNQPQHF.

V usage is TRBV29-1 and J usage is TRBJ1-4, with D unclear. The CDR3 covers 14 residues. V lost 6 bases to trimming and J lost 0 bases, with 11 bases between them. Germline-derived CDR1 and CDR2 are SQVTM and ANQGSEA. Here the CDR3 reads CSVGDRPTNEKLFF. CDR3 DNA: TGCAGCGTCGGAGACCGTCCAACTAATGAAAAACTGTTTTTT. Full variable domain (outside the CDR3, taken from reference TRBV29-1 and TRBJ1-4): SAVISQKPSRDICQRGTSLTIQCQVDSQVTMMFWYRQQPGQSLTLIATANQGSEATYESGFVIDKFPISRPNLTFSTLTVSNMSPEDSSIYLCSVGDRPTNEKLFFGSGTQLSVL.

This clonotype was detected only a few times. The chain employs TRBV15 and TRBJ2-1; TRBD1 agrees at 12 bases. After removal of 6 bases from V and 8 bases from J, the junction contained 5 bases not matched to a gene. Per germline, CDR1 LNHNV and CDR2 YYDKDF (reference sequence). The CDR3 is 14 residues long. CDR3 DNA sequence: TGTGCCACCAGTAGGGGACAGGGGGCGGATGAGCAGTTCTTC. Its translation: CATSRGQGADEQFF.

The rearrangement joins TRBV29-1 to TRBJ2-3, with D hard to call. Deletions cut 2 bases from V and 8 bases from J, with 11 bases between. The CDR3 extends over 12 amino acids. Germline CDR1 and CDR2: SQVTM and ANQGSEA. CDR3 sequence: CSVESFLGTQYF. CDR3 sequence (DNA): TGCAGCGTTGAAAGTTTCCTCGGTACGCAGTATTTT.

DNA for the CDR3: TGTGCCTGGAGTGTTGGGCTCGATGGCTACACCTTC. It codes for CAWSVGLDGYTF. The chain is built from TRBV30 and TRBJ1-2; no clear D gene. The CDR3 consists of 12 residues. The ends were cut back, 0 bases at V and 6 bases at J, with 8 bases in the middle. The V gene's germline CDR1 is GTSNPN and CDR2 SVGIG (reference sequence).

V gene TRBV9 combines with J gene TRBJ1-1; a possible D gene is TRBD1 (6 bases). The CDR3 has 19 residues. CDR1 is SGDLS and CDR2 is YYNGEE in the germline V gene. The V gene lost 0 bases and the J gene lost 4 bases, with 25 bases spanning the gap. CDR3: CASSVGSTGTPTSGTEAFF. The CDR3 bases are TGTGCCAGCAGCGTAGGGTCTACCGGGACACCGACCTCCGGCACTGAAGCTTTCTTT.

The CDR3 sequence: CSARQSGGRYEQFF. CDR3 DNA sequence: TGCAGTGCTAGGCAGTCGGGGGGGCGCTACGAGCAGTTCTTC. The chain links TRBV20-1 to TRBJ2-1; 8 nucleotides line up with TRBD2. Germline loops: CDR1 DFQATT, CDR2 SNEGSKA (reference sequence). The length of the CDR3 is 14 residues. V gave up 3 bases and J gave up 10 bases; unmatched junction bases: 11.

The chain uses TRBV7-2 and TRBJ2-3; perhaps TRBD1 as D (6 bases). The CDR3 consists of 13 residues. Germline-derived CDR1 and CDR2 are SGHTA and FQGNSA. The V end was cut by 0 bases, the J end by 8 bases, with 9 bases between. The CDR3 nucleotides read TGTGCCAGCAGCTTAGCGGGGGCTCGTACGCAGTATTTT. This encodes CASSLAGARTQYF. Together with reference TRBV7-2 and TRBJ2-3, the CDR3 gives the full variable domain: GAGVSQSPSNKVTEKGKDVELRCDPISGHTALYWYRQSLGQGLEFLIYFQGNSAPDKSGLPSDRFSAERTGGSVSTLTIQRTQQEDSAVYLCASSLAGARTQYFGPGTRLTVL.

The CDR3 DNA reads TGCAGTGCTAGCTTTTCTCGGAATGAGCAGTTCTTC. It yields the protein CSASFSRNEQFF. The V gene is TRBV20-1, the J gene TRBJ2-1; D is undetermined. The CDR3 is 12 residues long. Germline V CDR1 and CDR2: DFQATT, SNEGSKA (reference sequence). Trimming took 3 bases from V and 7 from J, leaving 10 bases between them.